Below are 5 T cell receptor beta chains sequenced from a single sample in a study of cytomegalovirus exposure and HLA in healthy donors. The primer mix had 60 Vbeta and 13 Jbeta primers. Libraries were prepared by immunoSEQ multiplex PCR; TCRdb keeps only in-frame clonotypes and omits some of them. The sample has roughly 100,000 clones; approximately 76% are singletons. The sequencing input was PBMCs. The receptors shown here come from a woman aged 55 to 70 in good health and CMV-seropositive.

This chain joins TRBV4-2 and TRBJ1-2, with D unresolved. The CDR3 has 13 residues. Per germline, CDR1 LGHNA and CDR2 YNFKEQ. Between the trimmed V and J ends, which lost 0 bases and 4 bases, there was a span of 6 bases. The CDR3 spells CASSQDRFYGYTF. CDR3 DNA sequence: TGTGCCAGCAGCCAAGACAGGTTCTATGGCTACACCTTC.

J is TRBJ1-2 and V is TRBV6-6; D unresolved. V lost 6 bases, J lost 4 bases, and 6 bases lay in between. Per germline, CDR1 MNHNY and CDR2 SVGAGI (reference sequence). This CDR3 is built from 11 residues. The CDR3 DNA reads TGTGCCAGCAGAAGCCGCTATGGCTACACCTTC. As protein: CASRSRYGYTF.

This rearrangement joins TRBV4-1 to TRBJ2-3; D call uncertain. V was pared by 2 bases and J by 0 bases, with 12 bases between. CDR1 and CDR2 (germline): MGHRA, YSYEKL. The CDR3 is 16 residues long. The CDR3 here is CASSQQLAASTDTQYF. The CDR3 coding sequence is TGCGCCAGCAGCCAACAACTGGCGGCTAGCACAGATACGCAGTATTTT.

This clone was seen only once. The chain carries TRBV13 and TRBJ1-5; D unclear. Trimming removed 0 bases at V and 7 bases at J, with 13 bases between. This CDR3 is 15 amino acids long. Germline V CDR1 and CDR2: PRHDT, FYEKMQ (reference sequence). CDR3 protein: CASSLGGRLWQPQHF. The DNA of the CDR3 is TGTGCCAGCAGCTTAGGAGGGAGGCTCTGGCAGCCCCAGCATTTT.

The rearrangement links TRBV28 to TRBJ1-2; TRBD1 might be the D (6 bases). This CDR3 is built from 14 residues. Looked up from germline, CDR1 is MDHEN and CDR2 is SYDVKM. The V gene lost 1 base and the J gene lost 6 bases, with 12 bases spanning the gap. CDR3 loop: CASSLFSGVHGYTF. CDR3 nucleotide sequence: TGTGCCAGCAGTTTATTCTCAGGGGTGCATGGCTACACCTTC.